This entry is about one T cell receptor beta chain. Its antigen is currently unknown. The data were taken from a study of cytomegalovirus exposure and HLA in healthy donors. The PCR made use of 60 Vbeta and 13 Jbeta primers. Method: immunoSEQ multiplex PCR; TCRdb's copy keeps in-frame clones and lacks some. The table lists roughly 48,000 clones, approximately 70% of them singletons. Germline CDR1 is SGHAT and CDR2 is FQNNGV. The CDR3 is made up of 13 amino acids. Study results and caveats: TCR sequences were mostly rare, though some public TCRs occurred in many donors. About 90% or about 30% of the time was how often most TCR beta V segments were productive, according to an earlier analysis. The study reported that TCR beta sequences accurately predicted HLA-A and HLA-B alleles in most subjects. It was confirmed in vitro that a few of the CMV-associated chains were specific for CMV antigens.

The sample comprised PBMCs. The TCR sequence derives from a man in his late teens or twenties in good health and CMV-seronegative. V gene TRBV11-2 combines with J gene TRBJ2-7; 9 bases line up with TRBD2. CDR3 sequence (DNA): TGTGCTAGCGGGAGCCCGGTTTTCTACGAGCAGTACTTC. It yields the protein CASGSPVFYEQYF.